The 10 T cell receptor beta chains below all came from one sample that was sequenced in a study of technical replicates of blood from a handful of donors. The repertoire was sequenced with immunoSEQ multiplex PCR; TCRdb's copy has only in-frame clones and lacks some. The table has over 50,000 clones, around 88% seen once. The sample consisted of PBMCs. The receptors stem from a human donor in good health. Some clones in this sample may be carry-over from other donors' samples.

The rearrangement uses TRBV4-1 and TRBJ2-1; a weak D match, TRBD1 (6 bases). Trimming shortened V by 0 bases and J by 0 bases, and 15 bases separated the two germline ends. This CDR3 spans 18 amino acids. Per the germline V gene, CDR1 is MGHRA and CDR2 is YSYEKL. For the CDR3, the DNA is TGCGCCAGCAGCCAAGAGGGGGCCTACAGGTACTCCTACAATGAGCAGTTCTTC. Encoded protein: CASSQEGAYRYSYNEQFF.

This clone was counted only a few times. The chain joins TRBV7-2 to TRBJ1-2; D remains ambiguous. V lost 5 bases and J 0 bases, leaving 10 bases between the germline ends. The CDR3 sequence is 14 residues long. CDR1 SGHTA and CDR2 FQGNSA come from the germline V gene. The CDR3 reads CASSLQRANYGYTF. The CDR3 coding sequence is TGTGCCAGCAGCCTCCAAAGAGCTAACTATGGCTACACCTTC.

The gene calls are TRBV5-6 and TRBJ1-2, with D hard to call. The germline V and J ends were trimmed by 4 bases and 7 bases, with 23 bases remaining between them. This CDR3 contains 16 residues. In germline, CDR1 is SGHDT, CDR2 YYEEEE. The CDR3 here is CASSPRRLGEVAGYTF. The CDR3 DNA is TGTGCCAGCAGCCCCAGACGGCTCGGGGAAGTAGCTGGCTACACCTTC.

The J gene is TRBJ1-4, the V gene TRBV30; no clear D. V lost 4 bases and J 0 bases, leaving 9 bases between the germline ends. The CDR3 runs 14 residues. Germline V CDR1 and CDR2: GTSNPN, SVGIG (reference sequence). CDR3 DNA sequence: TGTGCCTGGAACCTATACTCAACTAATGAAAAACTGTTTTTT. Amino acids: CAWNLYSTNEKLFF.

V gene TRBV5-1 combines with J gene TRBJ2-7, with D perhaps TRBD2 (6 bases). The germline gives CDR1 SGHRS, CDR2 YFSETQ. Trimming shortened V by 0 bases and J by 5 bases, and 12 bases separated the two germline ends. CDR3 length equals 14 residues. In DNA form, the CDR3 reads TGCGCCAGCAGCTTGGAGGACGGGGGTCACGAGCAGTACTTC. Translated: CASSLEDGGHEQYF. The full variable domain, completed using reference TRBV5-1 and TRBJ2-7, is KAGVTQTPRYLIKTRGQQVTLSCSPISGHRSVSWYQQTPGQGLQFLFEYFSETQRNKGNFPGRFSGRQFSNSRSEMNVSTLELGDSALYLCASSLEDGGHEQYFGPGTRLTVT.

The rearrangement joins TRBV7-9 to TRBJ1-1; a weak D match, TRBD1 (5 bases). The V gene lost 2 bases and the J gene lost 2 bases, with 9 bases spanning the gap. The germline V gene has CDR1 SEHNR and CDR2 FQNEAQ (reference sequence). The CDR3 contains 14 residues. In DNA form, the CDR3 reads TGTGCCAGCAGCTTACAGGGCTCTAACACTGAAGCTTTCTTT. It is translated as CASSLQGSNTEAFF.

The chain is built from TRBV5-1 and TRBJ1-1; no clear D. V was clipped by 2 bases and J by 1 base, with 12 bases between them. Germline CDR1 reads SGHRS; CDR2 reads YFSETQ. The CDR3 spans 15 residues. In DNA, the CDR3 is TGCGCCAGCAGCTTAAAATCCGGGAAGAACACTGAAGCTTTCTTT. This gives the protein CASSLKSGKNTEAFF.

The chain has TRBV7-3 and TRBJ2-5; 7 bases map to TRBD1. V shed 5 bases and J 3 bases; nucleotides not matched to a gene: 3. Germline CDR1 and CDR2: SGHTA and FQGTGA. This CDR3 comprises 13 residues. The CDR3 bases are TGTGCCAGCAGCACGGGACAGAAAGAGACCCAGTACTTC. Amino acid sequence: CASSTGQKETQYF.

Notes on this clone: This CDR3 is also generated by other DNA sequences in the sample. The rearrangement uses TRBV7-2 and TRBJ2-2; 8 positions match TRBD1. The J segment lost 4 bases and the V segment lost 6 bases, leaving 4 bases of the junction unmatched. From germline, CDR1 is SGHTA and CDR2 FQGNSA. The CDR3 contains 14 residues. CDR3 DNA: TGTGCCAGCAGTAGAGACAGGGGCACCGGGGAGCTGTTTTTT. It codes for CASSRDRGTGELFF.

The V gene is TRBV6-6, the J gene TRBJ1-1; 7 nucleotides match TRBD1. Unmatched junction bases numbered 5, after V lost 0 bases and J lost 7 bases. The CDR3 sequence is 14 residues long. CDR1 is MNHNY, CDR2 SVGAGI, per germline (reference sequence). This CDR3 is CASSYSTGMGEAFF. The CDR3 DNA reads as TGTGCCAGCAGTTACTCGACAGGGATGGGTGAAGCTTTCTTT.